This T cell receptor beta chain appears in the sequencing data of a study of cytomegalovirus exposure and HLA in healthy donors. Findings and caveats of the study: Researchers counted around 170 TCR beta chains as cytomegalovirus-associated. Upon later analysis, TCR association rates were observed to vary by HLA locus, being highest for DRB1 and lowest for HLA-C. In an earlier analysis, most TCR beta V segments were productive about 87% or about 30% of the time.

In nominal health when sampled, donors likely had unrecorded immune exposures nonetheless. PCR employed 60 Vbeta and 13 Jbeta primers. Assay used: immunoSEQ multiplex PCR; TCRdb lists only in-frame clones, some missing. The sample lists around 130,000 clones; roughly 79% were seen once. Germline CDR1 and CDR2: MDHEN and SYDVKM. Trimming took 5 bases from V and 8 from J; bases not matched to a gene: 9. The CDR3 has 15 amino acids. Worth noting for this clone: Its target is unknown.

Sequencing input: PBMCs. The sequence derives from a woman aged 40 to 50 in good health and CMV-seronegative. The chain employs TRBV28 and TRBJ2-4; 10 bases map to TRBD1. The CDR3 protein is CASSGAGDRGDIQYF. CDR3 bases: TGTGCCAGCAGTGGGGCTGGGGACAGGGGTGACATTCAGTACTTC.